The 5 T cell receptor beta chains below all came from one sample that was sequenced in a study of blood T cell repertoires in COVID-19. Method: immunoSEQ multiplex PCR; TCRdb's copy keeps in-frame clones and lacks some. The repertoire holds hundreds of thousands of clones, roughly nine tenths seen once, with roughly 1.1% in the top ten. The sequencing input was PBMCs or T cells enriched from blood (not recorded which). These receptors were obtained from a man aged 30-40 years who had recovered from COVID-19.

The chain couples TRBV5-1 to TRBJ1-2; maybe TRBD1 (5 bases). CDR1 is SGHRS and CDR2 is YFSETQ in the germline V gene. Trimming left V 3 bases short and J 3 bases short, with 18 bases between. The CDR3 consists of 16 residues. CDR3 protein: CASSSDQGISHYGYTF. The CDR3 nucleotides are TGCGCCAGCAGCTCGGATCAGGGAATATCCCACTATGGCTACACCTTC.

The chain links TRBV28 to TRBJ2-7; tentative D call: TRBD2 (7 bases). In germline, CDR1 is MDHEN, CDR2 SYDVKM. The CDR3 consists of 16 residues. V was clipped by 7 bases and J by 1 base, with 20 bases between them. DNA of the CDR3: TGTGCCAGCAAGAGGGGGGGCGCAGGGGAATCCTACGAGCAGTACTTC. Its translation: CASKRGGAGESYEQYF.

The chain is built from TRBV28 and TRBJ2-2; 8 nucleotides line up with TRBD2. This CDR3 has 14 amino acids. Germline V gene data show CDR1 as MDHEN and CDR2 as SYDVKM. The CDR3: CASNPGGGTGELFF. CDR3 DNA sequence: TGTGCGTCGAACCCCGGGGGGGGAACCGGGGAGCTGTTTTTT.

The rearrangement uses TRBV7-9 and TRBJ1-4; perhaps TRBD1 as D (6 bases). Trimming pared 4 bases from V and 6 bases from J, leaving 12 bases between. Germline V gives CDR1 SEHNR, CDR2 FQNEAQ (reference sequence). This CDR3 is built from 14 residues. CDR3 region: CASSSSTGYEKLFF. DNA for the CDR3: TGTGCCAGCAGCTCCTCCACAGGGTATGAAAAACTGTTTTTT.

V usage is TRBV12-5 and J usage is TRBJ2-1; 7 positions match TRBD2. Germline values: CDR1 LGHNT, CDR2 FRNRAP. Trimming took 1 base from V and 6 from J; bases not matched to a gene: 12. This CDR3 is built from 17 residues. CDR3 nucleotide sequence: TGTGCTAGTGGTTTGGCACCTAGCGGACGTGTTGGCAATGAGCAGTTCTTC. Translated, it gives CASGLAPSGRVGNEQFF.